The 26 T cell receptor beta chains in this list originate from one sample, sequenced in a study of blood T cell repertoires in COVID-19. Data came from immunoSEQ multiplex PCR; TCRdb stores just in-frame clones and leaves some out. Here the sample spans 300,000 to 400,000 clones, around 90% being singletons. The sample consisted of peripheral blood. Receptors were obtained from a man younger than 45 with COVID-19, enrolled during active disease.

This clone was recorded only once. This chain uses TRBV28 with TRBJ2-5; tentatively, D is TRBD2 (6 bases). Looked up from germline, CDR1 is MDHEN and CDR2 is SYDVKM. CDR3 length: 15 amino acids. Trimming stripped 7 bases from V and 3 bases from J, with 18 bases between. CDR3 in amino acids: CASTSPGLNEETQYF. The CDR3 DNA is TGTGCCAGCACCAGCCCGGGACTGAACGAAGAGACCCAGTACTTC.

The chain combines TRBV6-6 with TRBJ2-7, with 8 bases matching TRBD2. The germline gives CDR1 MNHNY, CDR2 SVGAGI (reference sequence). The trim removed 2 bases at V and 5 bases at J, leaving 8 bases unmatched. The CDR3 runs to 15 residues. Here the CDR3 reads CASSYTTGGYNEQYF. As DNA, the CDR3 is TGTGCCAGCAGTTACACGACGGGAGGGTACAACGAGCAGTACTTC.

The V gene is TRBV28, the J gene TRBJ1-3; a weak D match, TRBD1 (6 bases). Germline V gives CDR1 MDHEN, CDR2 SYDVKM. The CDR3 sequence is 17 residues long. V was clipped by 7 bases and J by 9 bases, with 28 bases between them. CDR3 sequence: CASIPFPGTSRVFTIYF. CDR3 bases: TGTGCCAGCATACCCTTCCCCGGGACAAGCCGCGTTTTCACCATATATTTT.

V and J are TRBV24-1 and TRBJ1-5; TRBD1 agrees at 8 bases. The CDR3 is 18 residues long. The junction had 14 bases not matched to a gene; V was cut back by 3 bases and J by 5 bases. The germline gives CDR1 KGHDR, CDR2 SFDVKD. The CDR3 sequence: CATSDPEYPPTGDQPQHF. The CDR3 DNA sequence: TGTGCCACCAGTGATCCAGAATACCCCCCGACAGGGGATCAGCCCCAGCATTTT.

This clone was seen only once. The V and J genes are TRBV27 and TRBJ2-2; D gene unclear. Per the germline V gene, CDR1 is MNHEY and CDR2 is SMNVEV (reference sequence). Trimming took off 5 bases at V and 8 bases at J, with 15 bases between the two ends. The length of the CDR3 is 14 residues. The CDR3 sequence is CASSPYSLPGELFF. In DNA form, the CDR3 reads TGTGCCAGCAGTCCCTACTCACTCCCGGGGGAGCTGTTTTTT.

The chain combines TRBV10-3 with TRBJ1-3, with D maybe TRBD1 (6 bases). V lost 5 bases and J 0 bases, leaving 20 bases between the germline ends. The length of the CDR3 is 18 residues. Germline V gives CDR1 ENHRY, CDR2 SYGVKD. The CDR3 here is CAISPYGPTGSSGNTIYF. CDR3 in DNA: TGTGCCATCAGTCCTTACGGTCCCACAGGGAGCTCTGGAAACACCATATATTTT.

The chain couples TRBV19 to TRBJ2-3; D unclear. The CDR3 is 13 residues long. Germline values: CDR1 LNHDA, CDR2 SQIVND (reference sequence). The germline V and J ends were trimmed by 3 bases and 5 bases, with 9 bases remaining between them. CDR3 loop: CASSMVLGDTQYF. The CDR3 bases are TGTGCCAGTAGTATGGTTCTAGGAGATACGCAGTATTTT.

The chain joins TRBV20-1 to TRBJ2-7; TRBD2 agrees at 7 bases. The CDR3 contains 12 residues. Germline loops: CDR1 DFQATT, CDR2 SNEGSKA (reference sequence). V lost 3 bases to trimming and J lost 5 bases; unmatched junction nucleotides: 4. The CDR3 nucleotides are TGCAGTGCTAGTTTTACTAGCGACGAGCAGTACTTC. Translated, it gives CSASFTSDEQYF.

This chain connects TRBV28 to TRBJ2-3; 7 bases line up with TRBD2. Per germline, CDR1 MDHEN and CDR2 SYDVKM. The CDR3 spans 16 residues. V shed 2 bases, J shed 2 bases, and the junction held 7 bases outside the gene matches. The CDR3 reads CASSLAASGATDTQYF. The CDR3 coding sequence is TGTGCCAGCAGTTTAGCGGCTAGCGGCGCCACAGATACGCAGTATTTT.

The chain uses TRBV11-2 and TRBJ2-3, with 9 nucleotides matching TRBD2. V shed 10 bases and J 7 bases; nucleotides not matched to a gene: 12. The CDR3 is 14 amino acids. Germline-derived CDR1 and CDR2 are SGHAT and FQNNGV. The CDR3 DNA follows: TGTGCCACAGAGGGGCGGGAGGGCCAATATACGCAGTATTTT. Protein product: CATEGREGQYTQYF. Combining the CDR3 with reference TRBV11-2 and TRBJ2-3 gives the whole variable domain EAGVAQSPRYKIIEKRQSVAFWCNPISGHATLYWYQQILGQGPKLLIQFQNNGVVDDSQLPKDRFSAERLKGVDSTLKIQPAKLEDSAVYLCATEGREGQYTQYFGPGTRLTVL.

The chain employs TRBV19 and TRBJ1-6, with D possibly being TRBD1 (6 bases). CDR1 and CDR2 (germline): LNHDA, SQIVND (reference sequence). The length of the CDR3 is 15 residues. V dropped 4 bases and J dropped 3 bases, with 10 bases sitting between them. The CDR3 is CASSRGQNYNSPLHF. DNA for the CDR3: TGTGCCAGTAGTAGAGGACAGAACTATAATTCACCCCTCCACTTT.

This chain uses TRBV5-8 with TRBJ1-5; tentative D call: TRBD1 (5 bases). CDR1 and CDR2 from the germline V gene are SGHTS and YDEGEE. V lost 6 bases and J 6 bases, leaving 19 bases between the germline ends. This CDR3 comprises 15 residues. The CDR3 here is CASTPFMGLSQPQHF. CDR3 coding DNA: TGTGCCAGCACACCTTTTATGGGACTGAGTCAGCCCCAGCATTTT. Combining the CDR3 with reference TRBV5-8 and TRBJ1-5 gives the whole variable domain EAGVTQSPTHLIKTRGQQATLRCSPISGHTSVYWYQQALGLGLQFLLWYDEGEERNRGNFPPRFSGRQFPNYSSELNVNALELEDSALYLCASTPFMGLSQPQHFGDGTRLSIL.

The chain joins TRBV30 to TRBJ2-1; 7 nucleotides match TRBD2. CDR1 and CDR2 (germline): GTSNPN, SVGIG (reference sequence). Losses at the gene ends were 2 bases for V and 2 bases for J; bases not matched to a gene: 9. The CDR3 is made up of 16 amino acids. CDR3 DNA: TGTGCCTGGAGTATAGGGCTAGCGGAAACCTACAATGAGCAGTTCTTC. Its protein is CAWSIGLAETYNEQFF.

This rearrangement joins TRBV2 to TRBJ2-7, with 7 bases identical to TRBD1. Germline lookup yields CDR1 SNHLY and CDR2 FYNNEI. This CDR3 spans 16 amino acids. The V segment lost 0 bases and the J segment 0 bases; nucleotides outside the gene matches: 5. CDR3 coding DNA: TGTGCCAGCAGTGAAGCGATAACAGGGGACTCCTACGAGCAGTACTTC. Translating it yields CASSEAITGDSYEQYF.

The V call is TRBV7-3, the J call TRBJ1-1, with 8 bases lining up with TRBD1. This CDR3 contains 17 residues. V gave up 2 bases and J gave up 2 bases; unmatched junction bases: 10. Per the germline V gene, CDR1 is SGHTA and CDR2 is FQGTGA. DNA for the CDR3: TGTGCCAGCAGCTTACGCCCTCGGACAGGGTATAACACTGAAGCTTTCTTT. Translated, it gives CASSLRPRTGYNTEAFF.

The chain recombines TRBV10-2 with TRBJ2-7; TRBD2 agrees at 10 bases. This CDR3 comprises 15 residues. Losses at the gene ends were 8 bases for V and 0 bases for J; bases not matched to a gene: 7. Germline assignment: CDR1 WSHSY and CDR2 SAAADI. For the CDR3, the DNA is TGCGCCAGCTCTCGACTAGCGGGTACCTCCTACGAGCAGTACTTC. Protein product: CASSRLAGTSYEQYF.

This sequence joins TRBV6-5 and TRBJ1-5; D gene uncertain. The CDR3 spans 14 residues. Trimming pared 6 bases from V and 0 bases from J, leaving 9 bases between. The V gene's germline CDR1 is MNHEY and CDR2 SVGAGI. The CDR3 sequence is CASSQLASNQPQHF. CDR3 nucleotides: TGTGCCAGCAGCCAACTTGCTAGCAATCAGCCCCAGCATTTT.

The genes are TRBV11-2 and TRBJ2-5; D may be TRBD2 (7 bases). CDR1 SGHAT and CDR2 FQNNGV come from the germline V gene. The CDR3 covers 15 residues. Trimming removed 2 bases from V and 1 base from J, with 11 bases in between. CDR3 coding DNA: TGTGCCAGCAGCTTATTGGGGGGGCCCCAAGAGACCCAGTACTTC. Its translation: CASSLLGGPQETQYF.

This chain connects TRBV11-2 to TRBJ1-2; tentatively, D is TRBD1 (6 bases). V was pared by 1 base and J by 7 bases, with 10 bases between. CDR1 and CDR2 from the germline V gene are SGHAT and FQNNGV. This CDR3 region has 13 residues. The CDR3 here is CASSLVQGLGYTF. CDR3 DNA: TGTGCCAGCAGCTTAGTGCAGGGGCTTGGCTACACCTTC.

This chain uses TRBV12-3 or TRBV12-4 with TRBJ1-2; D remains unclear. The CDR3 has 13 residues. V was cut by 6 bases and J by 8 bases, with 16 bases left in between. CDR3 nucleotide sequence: TGTGCCAGCAGACTCTCTTATGGAGAAGGCTACACCTTC. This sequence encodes CASRLSYGEGYTF.

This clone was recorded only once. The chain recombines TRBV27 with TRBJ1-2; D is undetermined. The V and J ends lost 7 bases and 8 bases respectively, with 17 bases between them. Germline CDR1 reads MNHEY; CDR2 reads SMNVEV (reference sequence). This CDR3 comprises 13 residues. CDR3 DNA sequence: TGTGCCAGCACGAGGGCAGGACTTCAGGGCTACACCTTC. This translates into CASTRAGLQGYTF.

For the CDR3, the DNA is TGTGCCAGCTCACCGCTGGACAGTGGGGGCTACACCTTC. Translated, it gives CASSPLDSGGYTF. The chain combines TRBV18 with TRBJ1-2, with D possibly TRBD1 on 6 matching bases. Trimming removed 3 bases at V and 8 bases at J, with 13 bases between. The CDR3 extends over 13 amino acids. Germline V gene sequence: CDR1 KGHSH, CDR2 LQKENI.

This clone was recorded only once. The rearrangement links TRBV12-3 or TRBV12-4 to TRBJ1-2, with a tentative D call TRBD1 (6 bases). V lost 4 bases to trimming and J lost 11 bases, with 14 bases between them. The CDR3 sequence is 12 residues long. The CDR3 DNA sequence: TGTGCCAGCAGTTCCCGCGCGAGGGGGTACACCTTC. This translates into CASSSRARGYTF.

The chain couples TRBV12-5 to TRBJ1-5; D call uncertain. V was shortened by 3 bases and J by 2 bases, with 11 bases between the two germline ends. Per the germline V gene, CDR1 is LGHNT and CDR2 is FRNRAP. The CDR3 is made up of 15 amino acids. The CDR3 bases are TGTGCTAGTGGTTTAAGAGAGACTGGCAATCAGCCCCAGCATTTT. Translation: CASGLRETGNQPQHF.

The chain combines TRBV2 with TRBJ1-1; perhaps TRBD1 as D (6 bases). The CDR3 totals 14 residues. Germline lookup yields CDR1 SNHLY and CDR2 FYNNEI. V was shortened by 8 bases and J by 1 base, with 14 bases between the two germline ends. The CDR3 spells CASRLRTANTEAFF. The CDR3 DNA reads TGTGCCAGCCGACTCCGGACAGCGAACACTGAAGCTTTCTTT.

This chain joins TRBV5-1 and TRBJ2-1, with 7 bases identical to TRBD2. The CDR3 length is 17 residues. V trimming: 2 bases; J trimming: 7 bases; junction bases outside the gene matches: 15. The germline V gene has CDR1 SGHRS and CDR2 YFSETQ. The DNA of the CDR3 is TGCGCCAGCAGCTTCTCCGGGGTGCGGGAGTGGGGAAATGAGCAGTTCTTC. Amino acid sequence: CASSFSGVREWGNEQFF.